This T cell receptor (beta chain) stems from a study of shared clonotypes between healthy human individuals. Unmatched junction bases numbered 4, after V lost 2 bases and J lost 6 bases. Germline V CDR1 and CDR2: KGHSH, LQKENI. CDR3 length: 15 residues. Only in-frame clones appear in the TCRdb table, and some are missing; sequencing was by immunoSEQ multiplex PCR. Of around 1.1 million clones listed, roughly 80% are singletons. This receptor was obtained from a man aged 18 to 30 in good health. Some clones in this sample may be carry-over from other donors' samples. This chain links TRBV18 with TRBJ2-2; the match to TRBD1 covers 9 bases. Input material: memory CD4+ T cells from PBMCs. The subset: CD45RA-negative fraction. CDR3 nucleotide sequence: TGTGCCAGCTCACCAAGACAGGGGGAGGCCGGGGAGCTGTTTTTT. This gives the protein CASSPRQGEAGELFF.